The following is a TCR beta chain sequence with its context. A much bigger clone sits one base away, suggesting this may be a read error. It was considered stable Graves' hyperthyroidism when ophthalmopathy did not progress within 18 months. This record comes from a study of T cells in Graves' hyperthyroidism and ophthalmopathy. RNA transcripts provided the source from which TCR beta CDR3 regions were amplified. Using the HTBI primer set, a first-round RT-PCR was run on the TCR CDR3. TCRdb redid the calling of the multiplex PCR reads with MiXCR, one entry per CDR3 protein. In the table there are hundreds of thousands of distinct CDR3 sequences, around 16% of which are singletons. Source material: blood. This receptor was identified in a woman younger than 35 with Graves' hyperthyroidism.

The CDR3 DNA reads as TGTGCCAGCAGCGCATTCCAAAAGAATGAGCAGTTCTTC. Translating it yields CASSAFQKNEQFF. The rearrangement uses TRBV5-8 and TRBJ2-1; D not certain. The CDR3 has 13 amino acids. V shed 4 bases and J shed 7 bases, with 12 bases lying between them. Germline-derived CDR1 and CDR2 are SGHTS and YDEGEE.